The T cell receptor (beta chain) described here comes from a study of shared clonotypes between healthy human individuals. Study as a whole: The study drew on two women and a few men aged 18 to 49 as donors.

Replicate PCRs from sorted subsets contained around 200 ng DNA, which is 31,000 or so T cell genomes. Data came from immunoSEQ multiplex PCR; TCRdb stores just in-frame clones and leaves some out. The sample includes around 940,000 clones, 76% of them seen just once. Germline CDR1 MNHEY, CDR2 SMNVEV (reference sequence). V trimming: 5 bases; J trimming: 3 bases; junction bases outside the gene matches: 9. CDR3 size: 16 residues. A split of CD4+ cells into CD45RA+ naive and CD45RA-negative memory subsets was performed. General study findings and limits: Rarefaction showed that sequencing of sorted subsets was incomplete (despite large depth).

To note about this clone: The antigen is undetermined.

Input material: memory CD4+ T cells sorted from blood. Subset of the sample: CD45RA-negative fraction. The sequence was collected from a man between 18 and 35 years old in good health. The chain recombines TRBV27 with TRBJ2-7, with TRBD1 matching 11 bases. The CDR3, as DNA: TGTGCCAGCAGTGAGACCCGGACAGGGGGCTTCTACGAGCAGTACTTC. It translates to CASSETRTGGFYEQYF.